This T cell receptor (beta chain) stems from a study of T-cell reconstitution after alpha-beta-depleted transplantation in children. Study outcomes and limitations: T cells produced anew were the main source of T-cell counts and diversity one year after transplant. There were some patients whose high TCRbeta diversity at day 60 came from surviving recipient T cells and thymic progenitors. Reportedly, only several hundred clones from non-depleted graft cells drove alpha-beta T-cell counts at about two months.

The CDR3 totals 17 residues. Trimming left V 0 bases short and J 0 bases short, with 11 bases between. CDR1 MGHRA and CDR2 YSYEKL come from the germline V gene. Using unique molecular identifiers, the investigators prepared the TCRbeta library. TCRdb re-called the PCR reads through MiXCR, storing one row per CDR3 protein. The sample contains hundreds of thousands of distinct CDR3 sequences, roughly 16% of which appear only once. This clonotype has only a few counts. What it recognizes is unknown. The sequence derives from a male patient between 10 and 17 years old who had a stem cell transplant for acute lymphoblastic leukemia, so the T cells may come from the graft donor. Sample: PBMCs, mostly from graft donor cells, taken 360 days after TCRalphabeta/CD19-depleted stem cell transplant. The genes are TRBV4-1 and TRBJ1-4, with no clear D. The CDR3 nucleotides read TGCGCCAGCAGCCAAGATCTAAGGGTTGCAACTAATGAAAAACTGTTTTTT. Translation gives CASSQDLRVATNEKLFF.